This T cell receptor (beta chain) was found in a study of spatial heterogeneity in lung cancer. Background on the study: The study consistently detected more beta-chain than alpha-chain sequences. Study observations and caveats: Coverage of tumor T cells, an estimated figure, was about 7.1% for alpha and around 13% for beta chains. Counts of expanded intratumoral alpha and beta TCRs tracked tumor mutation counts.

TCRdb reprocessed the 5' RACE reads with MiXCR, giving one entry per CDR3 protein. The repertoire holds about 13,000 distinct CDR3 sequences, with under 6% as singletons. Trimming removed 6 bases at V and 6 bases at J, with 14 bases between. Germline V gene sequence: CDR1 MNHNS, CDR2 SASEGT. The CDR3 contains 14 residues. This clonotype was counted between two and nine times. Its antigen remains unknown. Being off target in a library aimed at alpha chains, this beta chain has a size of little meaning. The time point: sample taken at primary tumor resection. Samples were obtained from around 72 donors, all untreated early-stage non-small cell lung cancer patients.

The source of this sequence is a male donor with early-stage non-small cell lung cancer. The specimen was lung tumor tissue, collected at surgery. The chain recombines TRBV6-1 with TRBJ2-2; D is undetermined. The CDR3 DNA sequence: TGTGCCAGCAGGCAGACAAGGGTTGCCGGGGAGCTGTTTTTT. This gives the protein CASRQTRVAGELFF.